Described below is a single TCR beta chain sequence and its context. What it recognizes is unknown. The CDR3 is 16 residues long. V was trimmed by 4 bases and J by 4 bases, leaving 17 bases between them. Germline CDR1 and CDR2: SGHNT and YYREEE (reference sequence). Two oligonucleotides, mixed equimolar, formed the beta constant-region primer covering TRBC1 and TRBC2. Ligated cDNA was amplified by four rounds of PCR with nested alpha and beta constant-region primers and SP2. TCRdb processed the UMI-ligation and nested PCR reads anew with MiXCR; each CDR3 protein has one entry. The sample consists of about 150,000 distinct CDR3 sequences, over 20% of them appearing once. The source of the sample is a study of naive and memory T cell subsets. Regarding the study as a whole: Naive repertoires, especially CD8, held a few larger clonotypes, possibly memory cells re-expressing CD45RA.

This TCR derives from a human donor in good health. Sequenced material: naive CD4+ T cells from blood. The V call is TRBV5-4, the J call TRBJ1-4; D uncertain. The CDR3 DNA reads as TGTGCCAGCAGCACATACAACACGGCCGGTAATGAAAAACTGTTTTTT. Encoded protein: CASSTYNTAGNEKLFF.